This is a list of T cell receptor beta chains from one sample in a study of blood T cell repertoires in COVID-19. Data came from immunoSEQ multiplex PCR; TCRdb stores just in-frame clones and leaves some out. The sample shows around 92,000 clones, around 84% of them seen only once. The sequenced sample consisted of peripheral blood. The origin of the receptors is a woman aged 55 to 70 in a cohort sampled during active or convalescent COVID-19. Each CDR3 is given with its conserved first and last residue. The D gene is left open where the match is weak. Size is omitted from some rows. Given values are once, few, many or a class for expanded clones.

abundance | j_gene | v_gene | d_gene | CDR3aa | CDR3nt
- | TRBJ1-1 | TRBV7-3 | - | CASSLNREQKAFF | TGTGCCAGCAGCTTAAACAGGGAGCAAAAAGCTTTCTTT
few | TRBJ1-6 | TRBV3-1/TRBV3-2 | TRBD1 | CASSQAGTGYNSPLHF | TGTGCCAGCAGCCAAGCGGGGACAGGGTATAACTCACCCCTCCACTTT
- | TRBJ1-1 | TRBV7-2 | TRBD1 | CASSVQGVGTEAFF | TGTGCCAGCAGCGTCCAGGGGGTCGGCACTGAAGCTTTCTTT
- | TRBJ1-3 | TRBV5-1 | - | CASSLAAGSGNTIYF | TGCGCCAGCAGCTTGGCCGCGGGGTCTGGAAACACCATATATTTT
- | TRBJ1-6 | TRBV3-1/TRBV3-2 | - | CASSHWGLGSPLHF | TGTGCCAGCAGCCATTGGGGGCTAGGTTCACCCCTCCACTTT
- | TRBJ2-5 | TRBV5-1 | - | CASSLFGGETQYF | TGCGCCAGCAGCTTGTTCGGGGGAGAGACCCAGTACTTC
few | TRBJ2-2 | TRBV13 | - | CASSLEGDTNTGELFF | TGTGCCAGCAGCTTAGAGGGGGATACGAACACCGGGGAGCTGTTTTTT
- | TRBJ2-1 | TRBV5-4 | TRBD2 | CASSFTSAGEQFF | TGTGCCAGCAGCTTCACTAGCGCCGGTGAGCAGTTCTTC
- | TRBJ2-1 | TRBV2 | - | CASTGGIEQFF | TGTGCCAGTACGGGGGGCATTGAGCAGTTCTTC
- | TRBJ1-2 | TRBV29-1 | TRBD1 | CSVEGGQIYGYTF | TGCAGCGTTGAGGGGGGACAGATCTATGGCTACACCTTC
- | TRBJ2-7 | TRBV7-9 | TRBD1 | CASSPWTGGDYEQYF | TGTGCCAGCAGCCCATGGACAGGGGGCGACTACGAGCAGTACTTC
once | TRBJ1-1 | TRBV6-5 | - | CASNPRTGLNTEAFF | TGTGCCAGCAATCCCCGTACAGGTTTGAACACTGAAGCTTTCTTT
- | TRBJ2-7 | TRBV5-1 | - | CASSLGGPWEQYF | TGCGCCAGCAGCTTGGGGGGGCCGTGGGAGCAGTACTTC
- | TRBJ1-1 | TRBV5-1 | TRBD1 | CASSLALGQGNTEAFF | TGCGCCAGCAGCTTGGCCTTGGGACAGGGGAACACTGAAGCTTTCTTT
- | TRBJ2-5 | TRBV27 | - | CASSRTSGETQYF | TGTGCCAGCAGTCGCACCTCGGGGGAGACCCAGTACTTC
- | TRBJ1-6 | TRBV3-1/TRBV3-2 | - | CASSQGAVMASPLHF | TGTGCCAGCAGCCAAGGGGCCGTAATGGCTTCACCCCTCCACTTT
once | TRBJ2-6 | TRBV7-9 | TRBD1 | CASSTWDRANSGANVLTF | TGTGCCAGCAGCACTTGGGACAGGGCCAACTCTGGGGCCAACGTCCTGACTTTC
- | TRBJ2-3 | TRBV6-1 | TRBD2 | CASSGRFKVGLAPDTQYF | TGTGCCAGCAGTGGCAGGTTTAAAGTGGGACTAGCCCCAGATACGCAGTATTTT
- | TRBJ1-6 | TRBV3-1/TRBV3-2 | TRBD1 | CASSPGQGPSPLHF | TGTGCCAGCAGCCCGGGACAGGGGCCCTCACCCCTCCACTTT
- | TRBJ1-4 | TRBV19 | - | CASRVRGANEKLFF | TGTGCCAGTAGGGTCCGGGGGGCTAATGAAAAACTGTTTTTT
- | TRBJ1-5 | TRBV6-6 | - | CASSLTASNQPQHF | TGTGCCAGCAGTCTTACAGCCTCCAATCAGCCCCAGCATTTT
- | TRBJ2-7 | TRBV3-1/TRBV3-2 | TRBD2 | CASSSDLTSGSVHEQYF | TGTGCCAGCAGCTCAGACCTTACTAGCGGGAGCGTTCACGAGCAGTACTTC
- | TRBJ1-2 | TRBV9 | - | CASSVGPQVANYGYTF | TGTGCCAGCAGCGTAGGTCCCCAGGTGGCTAACTATGGCTACACCTTC
- | TRBJ1-1 | TRBV6-6 | TRBD1 | CASSYGTGGRNTEAFF | TGTGCCAGCAGTTACGGGACAGGGGGCCGGAACACTGAAGCTTTCTTT
- | TRBJ2-2 | TRBV5-1 | - | CASSLDQGGTGELFF | TGCGCCAGCAGCTTGGATCAGGGGGGCACCGGGGAGCTGTTTTTT
few | TRBJ1-5 | TRBV4-2 | TRBD1 | CASSPTGGSDQPQHF | TGTGCCAGCAGCCCCACAGGGGGCAGTGATCAGCCCCAGCATTTT
- | TRBJ2-3 | TRBV3-1/TRBV3-2 | TRBD2 | CASRAGGGTDTQYF | TGTGCCAGCAGAGCGGGGGGCGGGACAGATACGCAGTATTTT
once | TRBJ2-4 | TRBV7-9 | - | CASSSPGRVTKGIQYF | TGTGCCAGCAGCTCCCCTGGCAGGGTAACTAAAGGCATTCAGTACTTC
- | TRBJ2-5 | TRBV2 | TRBD2 | CASTLSLAGYQETQYF | TGTGCCAGCACACTTTCGCTAGCGGGCTACCAAGAGACCCAGTACTTC
- | TRBJ1-1 | TRBV2 | - | CASSEDSNTEAFF | TGTGCCAGCAGTGAGGACAGCAACACTGAAGCTTTCTTT
- | TRBJ1-1 | TRBV7-9 | - | CASSYQRGRKSEAFF | TGTGCCAGCAGCTACCAAAGGGGCAGAAAGTCTGAAGCTTTCTTT
- | TRBJ1-2 | TRBV5-5 | - | CASSPDYGYTF | TGTGCCAGCAGCCCGGACTATGGCTACACCTTC
- | TRBJ1-1 | TRBV10-1 | - | CASSVGGSEAFF | TGCGCCAGCAGTGTTGGAGGGTCTGAAGCTTTCTTT
once | TRBJ2-4 | TRBV20-1 | - | CSASTGAKNIQYF | TGCAGTGCTAGTACCGGGGCCAAAAACATTCAGTACTTC
- | TRBJ1-5 | TRBV19 | - | CASSPGGGAGQPQHF | TGTGCCAGTAGCCCCGGTGGGGGGGCCGGGCAGCCCCAGCATTTT
- | TRBJ1-2 | TRBV3-1/TRBV3-2 | - | CASSHRAEGGYTF | TGTGCCAGCAGCCACCGGGCGGAGGGCGGCTACACCTTC
- | TRBJ2-2 | TRBV19 | - | CASSFRGYTGELFF | TGTGCCAGTAGTTTTCGGGGGTACACCGGGGAGCTGTTTTTT
- | TRBJ1-2 | TRBV4-2 | - | CASSQGTVNYGYTF | TGTGCCAGCAGCCAAGGGACAGTAAACTATGGCTACACCTTC
- | TRBJ2-7 | TRBV10-2 | TRBD1 | CASSRPGTGGYEQYF | TGCGCCAGTTCTAGGCCGGGGACAGGTGGTTACGAGCAGTACTTC
- | TRBJ1-5 | TRBV2 | TRBD1 | CATSSDRGGYQPQHF | TGTGCCACCTCCTCGGACAGGGGAGGTTACCAGCCCCAGCATTTT